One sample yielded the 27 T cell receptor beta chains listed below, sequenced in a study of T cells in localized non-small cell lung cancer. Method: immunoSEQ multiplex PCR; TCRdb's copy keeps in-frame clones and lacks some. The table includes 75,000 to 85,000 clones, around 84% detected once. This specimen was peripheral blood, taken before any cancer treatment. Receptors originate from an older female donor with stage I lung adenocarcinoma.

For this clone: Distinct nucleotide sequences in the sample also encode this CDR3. The CDR3 spells CASSLQGYEQYF. The CDR3 DNA reads TGTGCCAGCAGTTTACAGGGCTACGAGCAGTACTTC. The chain carries TRBV28 and TRBJ2-7; possibly TRBD1 for D (5 bases). The germline V gene has CDR1 MDHEN and CDR2 SYDVKM. The CDR3 is 12 residues long. Trimming pared 2 bases from V and 3 bases from J, leaving 5 bases between.

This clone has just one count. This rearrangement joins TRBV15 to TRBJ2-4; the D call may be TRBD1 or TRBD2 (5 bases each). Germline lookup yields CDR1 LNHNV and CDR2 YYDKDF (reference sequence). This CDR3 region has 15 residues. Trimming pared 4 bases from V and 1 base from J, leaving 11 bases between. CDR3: CATSILGTAKNIQYF. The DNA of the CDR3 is TGTGCCACCAGCATTCTCGGGACGGCCAAAAACATTCAGTACTTC.

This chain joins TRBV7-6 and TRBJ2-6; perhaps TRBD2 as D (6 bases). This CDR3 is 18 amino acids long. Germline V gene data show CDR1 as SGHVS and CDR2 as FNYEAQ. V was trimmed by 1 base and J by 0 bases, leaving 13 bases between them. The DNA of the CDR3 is TGTGCCAGCAGCTTAGACTTACTCGGGAGCTCTGGGGCCAACGTCCTGACTTTC. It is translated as CASSLDLLGSSGANVLTF.

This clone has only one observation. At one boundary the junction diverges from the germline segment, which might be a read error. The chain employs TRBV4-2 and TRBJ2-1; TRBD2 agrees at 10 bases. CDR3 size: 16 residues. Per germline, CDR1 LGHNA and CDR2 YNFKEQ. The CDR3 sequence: CASSPPSGSGTNERFF. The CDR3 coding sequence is TGTGCCAGCAGCCCCCCTAGCGGGAGTGGAACCAATGAGCGGTTCTTC.

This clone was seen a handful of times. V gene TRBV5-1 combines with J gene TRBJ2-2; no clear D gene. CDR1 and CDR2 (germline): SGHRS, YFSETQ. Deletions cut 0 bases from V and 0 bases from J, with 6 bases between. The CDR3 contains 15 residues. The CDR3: CASSLEGTNTGELFF. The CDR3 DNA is TGCGCCAGCAGCTTGGAAGGGACGAACACCGGGGAGCTGTTTTTT.

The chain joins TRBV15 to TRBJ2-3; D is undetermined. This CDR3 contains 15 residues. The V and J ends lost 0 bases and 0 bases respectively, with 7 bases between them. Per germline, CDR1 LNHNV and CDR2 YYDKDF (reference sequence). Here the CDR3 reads CATSRDDTSTDTQYF. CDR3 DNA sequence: TGTGCCACCAGCAGAGACGACACTAGCACAGATACGCAGTATTTT.

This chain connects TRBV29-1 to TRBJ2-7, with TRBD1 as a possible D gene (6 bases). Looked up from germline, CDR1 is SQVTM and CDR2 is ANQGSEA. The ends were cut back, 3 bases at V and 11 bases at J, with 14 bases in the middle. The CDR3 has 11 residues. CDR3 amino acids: CSVESGTLKYF. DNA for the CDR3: TGCAGCGTTGAGTCGGGGACACTCAAGTACTTC.

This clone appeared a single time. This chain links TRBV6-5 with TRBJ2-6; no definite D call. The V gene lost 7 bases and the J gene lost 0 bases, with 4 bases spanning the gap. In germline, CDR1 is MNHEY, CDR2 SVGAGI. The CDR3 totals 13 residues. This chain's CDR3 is CASIDSGANVLTF. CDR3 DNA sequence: TGTGCCAGCATCGACTCTGGGGCCAACGTCCTGACTTTC.

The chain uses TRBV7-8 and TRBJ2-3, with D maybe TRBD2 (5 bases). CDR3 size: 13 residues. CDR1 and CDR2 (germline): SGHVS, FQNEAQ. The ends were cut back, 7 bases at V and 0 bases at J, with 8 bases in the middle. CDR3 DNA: TGTGCCAGCAAGAGCGGTAGCACAGATACGCAGTATTTT. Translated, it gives CASKSGSTDTQYF.

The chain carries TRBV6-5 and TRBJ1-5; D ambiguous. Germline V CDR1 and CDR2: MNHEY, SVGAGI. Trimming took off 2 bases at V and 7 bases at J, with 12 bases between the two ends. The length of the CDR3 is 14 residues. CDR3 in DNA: TGTGCCAGCAGTTACGCTACGGCCGGACAGCCCCAGCATTTT. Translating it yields CASSYATAGQPQHF.

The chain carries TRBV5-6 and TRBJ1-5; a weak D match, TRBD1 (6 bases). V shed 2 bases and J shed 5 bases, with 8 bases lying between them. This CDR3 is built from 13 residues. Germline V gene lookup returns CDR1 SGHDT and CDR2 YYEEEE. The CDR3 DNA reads TGTGCCAGCAGCTTACAGGGCGATCAGCCCCAGCATTTT. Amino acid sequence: CASSLQGDQPQHF.

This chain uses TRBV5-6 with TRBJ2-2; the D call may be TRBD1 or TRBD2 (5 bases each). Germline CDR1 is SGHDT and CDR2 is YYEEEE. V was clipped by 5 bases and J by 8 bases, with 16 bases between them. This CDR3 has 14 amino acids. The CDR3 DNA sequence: TGTGCCAGCAGATACGGGGCTATTCATGGGGAGCTGTTTTTT. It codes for CASRYGAIHGELFF.

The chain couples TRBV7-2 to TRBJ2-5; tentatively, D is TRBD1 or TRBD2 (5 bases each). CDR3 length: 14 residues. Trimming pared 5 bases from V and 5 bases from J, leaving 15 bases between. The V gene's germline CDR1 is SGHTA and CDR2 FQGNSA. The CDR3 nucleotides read TGTGCCAGCAGCCCCGGCTGGGGCGGGGAGACCCAGTACTTC. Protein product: CASSPGWGGETQYF.

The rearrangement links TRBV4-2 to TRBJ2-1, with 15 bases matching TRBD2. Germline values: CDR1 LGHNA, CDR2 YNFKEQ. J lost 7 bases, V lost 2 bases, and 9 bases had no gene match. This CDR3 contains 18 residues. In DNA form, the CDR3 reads TGTGCCAGCAGCCAATTCCTGGGGACTAGCGGGAGGTCTAATGAGCAGTTCTTC. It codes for CASSQFLGTSGRSNEQFF.

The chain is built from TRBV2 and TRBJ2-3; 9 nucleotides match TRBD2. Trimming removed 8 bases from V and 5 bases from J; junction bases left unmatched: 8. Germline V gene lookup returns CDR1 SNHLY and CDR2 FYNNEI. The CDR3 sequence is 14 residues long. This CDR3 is CASSRGGGGDTQYF. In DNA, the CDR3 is TGTGCCAGCTCACGAGGCGGGGGGGGAGATACGCAGTATTTT.

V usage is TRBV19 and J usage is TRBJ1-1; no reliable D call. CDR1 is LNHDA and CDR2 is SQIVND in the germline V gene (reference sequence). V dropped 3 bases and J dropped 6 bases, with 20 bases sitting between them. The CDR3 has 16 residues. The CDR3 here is CASSIEGQRGVAEAFF. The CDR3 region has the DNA TGTGCCAGTAGTATCGAGGGCCAACGGGGAGTCGCTGAAGCTTTCTTT. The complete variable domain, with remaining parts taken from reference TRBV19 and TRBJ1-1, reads DGGITQSPKYLFRKEGQNVTLSCEQNLNHDAMYWYRQDPGQGLRLIYYSQIVNDFQKGDIAEGYSVSREKKESFPLTVTSAQKNPTAFYLCASSIEGQRGVAEAFFGQGTRLTVV.

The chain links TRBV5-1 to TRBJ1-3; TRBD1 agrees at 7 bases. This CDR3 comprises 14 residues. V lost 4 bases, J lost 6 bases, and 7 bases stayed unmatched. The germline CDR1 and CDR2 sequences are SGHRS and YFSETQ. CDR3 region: CASSVGDSLNTIYF. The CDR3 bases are TGCGCCAGCAGCGTAGGGGACAGCCTAAACACCATATATTTT.

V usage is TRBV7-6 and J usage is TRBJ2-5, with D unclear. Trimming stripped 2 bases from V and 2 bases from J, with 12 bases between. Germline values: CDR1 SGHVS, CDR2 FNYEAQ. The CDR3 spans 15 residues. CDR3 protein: CASSLLGLGQETQYF. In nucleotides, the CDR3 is TGTGCCAGCAGCTTACTTGGTCTGGGGCAAGAGACCCAGTACTTC.

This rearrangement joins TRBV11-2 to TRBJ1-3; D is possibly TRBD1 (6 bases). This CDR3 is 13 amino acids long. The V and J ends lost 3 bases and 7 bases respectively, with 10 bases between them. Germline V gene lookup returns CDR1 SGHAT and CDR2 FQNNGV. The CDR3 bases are TGTGCCAGCAGCTTTGGGAGGGGGAACACCATATATTTT. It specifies CASSFGRGNTIYF.

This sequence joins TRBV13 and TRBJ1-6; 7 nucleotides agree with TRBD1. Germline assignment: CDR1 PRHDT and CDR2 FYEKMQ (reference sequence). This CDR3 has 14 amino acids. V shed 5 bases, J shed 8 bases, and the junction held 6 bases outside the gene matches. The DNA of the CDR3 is TGTGCCAGCAGCCCACAGGGGACCCATTCACCCCTCCACTTT. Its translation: CASSPQGTHSPLHF. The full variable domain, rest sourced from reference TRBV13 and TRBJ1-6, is AAGVIQSPRHLIKEKRETATLKCYPIPRHDTVYWYQQGPGQDPQFLISFYEKMQSDKGSIPDRFSAQQFSDYHSELNMSSLELGDSALYFCASSPQGTHSPLHFGNGTRLTVT.

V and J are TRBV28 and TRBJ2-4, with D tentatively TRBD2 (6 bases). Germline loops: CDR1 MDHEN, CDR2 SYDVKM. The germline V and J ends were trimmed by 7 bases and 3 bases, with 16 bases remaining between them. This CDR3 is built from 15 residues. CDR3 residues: CASTSQMGGKNIQYF. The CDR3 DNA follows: TGTGCCAGCACCTCACAAATGGGGGGCAAAAACATTCAGTACTTC.

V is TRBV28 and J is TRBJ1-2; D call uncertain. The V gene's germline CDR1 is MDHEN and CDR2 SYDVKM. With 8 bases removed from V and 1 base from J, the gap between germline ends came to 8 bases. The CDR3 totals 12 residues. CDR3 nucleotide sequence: TGTGCCAGCTCTTGGCTTAACTATGGCTACACCTTC. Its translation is CASSWLNYGYTF.

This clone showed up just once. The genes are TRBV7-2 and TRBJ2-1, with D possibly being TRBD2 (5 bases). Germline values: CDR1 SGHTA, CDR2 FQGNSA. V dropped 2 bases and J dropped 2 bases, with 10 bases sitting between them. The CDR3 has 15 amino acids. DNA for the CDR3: TGTGCCAGCAGCTTACGTGGACTTACCTACAATGAGCAGTTCTTC. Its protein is CASSLRGLTYNEQFF.

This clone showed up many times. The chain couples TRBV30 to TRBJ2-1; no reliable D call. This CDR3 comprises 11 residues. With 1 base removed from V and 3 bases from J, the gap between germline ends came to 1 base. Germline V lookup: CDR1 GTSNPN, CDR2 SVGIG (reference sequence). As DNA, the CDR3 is TGTGCCTGGAGTGACTACAATGAGCAGTTCTTC. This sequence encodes CAWSDYNEQFF.

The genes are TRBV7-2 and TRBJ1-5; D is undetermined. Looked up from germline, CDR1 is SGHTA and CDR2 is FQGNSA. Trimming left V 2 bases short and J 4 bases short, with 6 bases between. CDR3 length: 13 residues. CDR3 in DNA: TGTGCCAGCAGCTTATGGCAGAATCAGCCCCAGCATTTT. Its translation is CASSLWQNQPQHF.

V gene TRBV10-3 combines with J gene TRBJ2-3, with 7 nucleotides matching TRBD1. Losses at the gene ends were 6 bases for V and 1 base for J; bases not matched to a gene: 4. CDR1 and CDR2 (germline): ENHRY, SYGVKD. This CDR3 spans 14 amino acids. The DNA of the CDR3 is TGTGCCATCAGATTTGGACAGGGCACAGATACGCAGTATTTT. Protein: CAIRFGQGTDTQYF.

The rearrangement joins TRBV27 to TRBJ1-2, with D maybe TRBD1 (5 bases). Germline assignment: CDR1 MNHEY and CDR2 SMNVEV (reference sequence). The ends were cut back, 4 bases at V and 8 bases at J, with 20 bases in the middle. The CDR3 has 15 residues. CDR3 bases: TGTGCCAGCAGTTCCCGCCGGGGGGGGAGAGAGGGCTACACCTTC. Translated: CASSSRRGGREGYTF.